This T cell receptor beta chain was identified in a study of control samples from healthy donors and cancer patients. Method: immunoSEQ multiplex PCR; TCRdb's copy keeps in-frame clones and lacks some. The table includes around 130,000 clones, roughly 84% detected once. The sequence derives from a man aged 50 to 59 in good health. The sequenced sample was blood.

The CDR3 sequence: CASSLDLGPGYYEQYF. Here the CDR3 DNA reads TGTGCCAGCAGCTTAGATCTGGGGCCGGGCTACTACGAGCAGTACTTC. V and J are TRBV7-8 and TRBJ2-7; the D gene is possibly TRBD1 (5 bases). CDR3 length equals 16 residues. V was trimmed by 1 base and J by 3 bases, leaving 16 bases between them. The V gene's germline CDR1 is SGHVS and CDR2 FQNEAQ.